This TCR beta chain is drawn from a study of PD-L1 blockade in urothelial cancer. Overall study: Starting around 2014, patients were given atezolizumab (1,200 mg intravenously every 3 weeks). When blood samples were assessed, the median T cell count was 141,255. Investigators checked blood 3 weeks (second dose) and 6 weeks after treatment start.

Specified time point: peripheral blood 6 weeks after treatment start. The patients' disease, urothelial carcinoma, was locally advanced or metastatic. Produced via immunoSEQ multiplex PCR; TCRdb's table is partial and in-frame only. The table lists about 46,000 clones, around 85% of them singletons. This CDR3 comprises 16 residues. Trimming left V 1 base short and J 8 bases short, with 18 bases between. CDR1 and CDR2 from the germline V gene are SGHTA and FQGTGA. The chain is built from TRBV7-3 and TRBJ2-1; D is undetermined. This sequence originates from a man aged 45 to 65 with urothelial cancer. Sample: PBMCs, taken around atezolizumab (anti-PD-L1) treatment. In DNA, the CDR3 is TGTGCCAGCAGCTTAAACCCCCAGGTAGGCGCAGATGAGCAGTTCTTC. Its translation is CASSLNPQVGADEQFF.